This T cell receptor (beta chain) was captured in a study of cytomegalovirus exposure and HLA in healthy donors. General observations from the study: The classifier reportedly diagnosed cytomegalovirus status with high sensitivity and specificity. Association with HLA alleles at 0.05 false discovery rate was found for 16,951 TCR beta sequences in a later analysis. A later analysis showed TCR association rates differing by HLA locus, peaking at DRB1 and lowest at HLA-C. Among TCR beta chains, those listed as cytomegalovirus-associated numbered fewer than 200.

Trimming at V came to 3 bases and at J to 2 bases, leaving 12 bases not matched to a gene. This CDR3 has 17 amino acids. Germline-derived CDR1 and CDR2 are MGHRA and YSYEKL. PCR was performed using 60 Vbeta and 13 Jbeta primers. Sequencing used immunoSEQ multiplex PCR; TCRdb keeps in-frame clones, though not all of them. The data show about 190,000 clones, roughly four fifths seen once. Of note for this clone: What it binds is not known.

The TCR sequence derives from a woman under 40 in good health and CMV-seropositive. Sequenced input: PBMCs. The V call is TRBV4-1, the J call TRBJ1-1, with TRBD1 identical over 7 bases. CDR3 loop: CASSQIERGRGNTEAFF. The CDR3 DNA reads as TGCGCCAGCAGCCAGATTGAGAGGGGGCGAGGAAACACTGAAGCTTTCTTT.